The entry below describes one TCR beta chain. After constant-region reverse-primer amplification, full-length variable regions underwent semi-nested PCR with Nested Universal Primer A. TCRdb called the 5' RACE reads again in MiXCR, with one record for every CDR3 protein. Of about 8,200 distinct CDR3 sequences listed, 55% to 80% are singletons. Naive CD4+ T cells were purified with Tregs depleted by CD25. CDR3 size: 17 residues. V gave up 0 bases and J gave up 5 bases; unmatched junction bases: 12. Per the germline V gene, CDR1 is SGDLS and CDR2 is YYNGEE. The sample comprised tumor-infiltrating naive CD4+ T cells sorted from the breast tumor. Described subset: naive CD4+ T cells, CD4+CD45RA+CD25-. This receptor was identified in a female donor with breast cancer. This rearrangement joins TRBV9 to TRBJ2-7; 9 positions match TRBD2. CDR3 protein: CASSVDPAGGPSDEQYF. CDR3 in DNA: TGTGCCAGCAGCGTAGATCCGGCGGGGGGGCCTTCGGACGAGCAGTACTTC.